Reported below is one TCR beta chain. Its antigen is undetermined. Time point here: peripheral blood 6 weeks after treatment start. Individual patients had between 1 and 8 samples, taken pretreatment and on-treatment. These data come from a study of PD-L1 blockade in urothelial cancer. Study-level points and caveats: Below-median pretreatment blood TCR clonality was a predictor of better survival.

The CDR3 has 15 residues. Germline CDR1 reads MNHEY; CDR2 reads SMNVEV (reference sequence). Trimming at V came to 5 bases and at J to 7 bases, leaving 9 bases not matched to a gene. Only in-frame clones appear in the TCRdb table, and some are missing; sequencing was by immunoSEQ multiplex PCR. The sample holds about 120,000 clones, around 88% seen once. This chain connects TRBV27 to TRBJ2-7, with 12 bases matching TRBD2. The sequenced sample was PBMCs, obtained around atezolizumab (anti-PD-L1) treatment. The clonotype comes from a man between 60 and 75 years old with urothelial cancer. Here the CDR3 DNA reads TGTGCCAGCAGTCCTGACCTAGCGGGAGGGGGTGAGCAGTACTTC. Amino acid sequence: CASSPDLAGGGEQYF.